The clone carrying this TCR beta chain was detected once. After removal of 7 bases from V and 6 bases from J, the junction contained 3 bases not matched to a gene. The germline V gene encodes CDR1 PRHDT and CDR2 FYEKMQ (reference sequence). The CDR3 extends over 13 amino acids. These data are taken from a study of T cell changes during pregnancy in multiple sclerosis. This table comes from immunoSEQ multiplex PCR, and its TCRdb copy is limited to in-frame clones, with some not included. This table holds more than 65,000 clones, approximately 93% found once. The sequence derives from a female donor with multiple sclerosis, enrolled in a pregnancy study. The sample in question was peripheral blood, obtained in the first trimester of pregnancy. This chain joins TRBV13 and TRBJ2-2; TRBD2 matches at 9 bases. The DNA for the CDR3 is TGTGCCAGCACTGGCGGGAGGGCCGGGGAGCTGTTTTTT. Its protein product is CASTGGRAGELFF.